These 18 T cell receptor beta chains were all obtained from the same sample, sequenced in a study of CD8+ T cells in alopecia areata. Cutaneous lymph node cells were pooled, and they were sorted using CD4, CD8alpha, NKG2D, NKG2ACE and other markers. As the sequencing template, cDNA was produced by extracting RNA and reverse transcribing it. TCRdb keeps only in-frame clones here, not all; method: immunoSEQ multiplex PCR. There are approximately 280,000 clones in the sample, none observed a single time. Sequenced: CD4+ T cells sorted from a lymph node. These receptors were collected from a C3H/HeJ mouse with alopecia areata. For this mouse line, the MHC haplotype is H2-k.

The sample holds a few counts of this clone. The germline and genes are mouse ones. The CDR3 is cut off 4 residues early in the read; its end comes from the germline J gene. The gene calls are TRBV14 and TRBJ2-7, with 11 bases lining up with TRBD2. Germline V lookup: CDR1 SGHDT, CDR2 FRDEAV. This CDR3 has 16 amino acids. The V and J ends lost 2 bases and 0 bases, in that order; junction bases with no gene match: 4. CDR3 sequence: CASSLGDWGSSYEQYF. The CDR3 DNA, read in part, is TGTGCCAGCAGTTTAGGGGACTGGGGGAGCTCCTAT.

Points on this clone: These gene names are mouse names. The CDR3 extends 4 residues past the end of the read, so its final part is completed from the germline J gene. The same CDR3 can be traced to other DNA sequences in this sample. The rearrangement uses TRBV19 and TRBJ2-3; TRBD1 is a possible D gene (6 bases). The germline V and J ends were trimmed by 5 bases and 4 bases, with 11 bases remaining between them. This CDR3 spans 13 amino acids. Looked up from germline, CDR1 is FNHDT and CDR2 is SITEND (reference sequence). The covered CDR3 bases are TGTGCCAGCAGCCCCACAGGGACAGAA. It encodes CASSPTGTE. The entire CDR3 protein is CASSPTGTETLYF.

This clone was observed a handful of times. Gene names follow the mouse nomenclature. The CDR3 extends 4 residues past the end of the read, so its final part is completed from the germline J gene. This chain links TRBV19 with TRBJ2-2; perhaps TRBD1 as D (7 bases). The CDR3 contains 15 residues. The V gene lost 2 bases and the J gene lost 3 bases, with 11 bases spanning the gap. Germline values: CDR1 FNHDT, CDR2 SITEND (reference sequence). The part of the CDR3 DNA that was read is TGTGCCAGCAGTATGAGGGGGCTGGACACCGGG. Amino acid sequence: CASSMRGLDTG. The whole CDR3 sequence is CASSMRGLDTGQLYF.

The table lists this clone with a few counts. Gene names refer to mouse genes. With the read ending 4 residues before the CDR3 end, the germline J gene is used to fill in that end. The V gene is TRBV1, the J gene TRBJ1-2; D may be TRBD1 (5 bases). This CDR3 is built from 15 residues. Germline loops: CDR1 NSQYPW, CDR2 LRSPGD (reference sequence). V dropped 0 bases and J dropped 3 bases, with 11 bases sitting between them. The CDR3 DNA, read in part, is TGCACCTGCAGTGCAGATCCAGGGCGCGACTCC. It specifies CTCSADPGRDS. The CDR3 reads in full as CTCSADPGRDSDYTF.

This clone showed up many times. Gene names are mouse gene names. The read stops 4 residues short of the end of the CDR3; the missing end is completed from the germline J gene. The rearrangement links TRBV13-1 to TRBJ2-3; possible D gene TRBD1, 5 bases. The germline V and J ends were trimmed by 3 bases and 0 bases, with 8 bases remaining between them. Per germline, CDR1 NSHNY and CDR2 SYGAGN. CDR3 size: 14 residues. The covered CDR3 bases are TGTGCCAGCAGTGCCAGGGTTAGTGCAGAA. Protein: CASSARVSAE. The entire CDR3 protein reads CASSARVSAETLYF.

With regard to this clone: The germline and genes are mouse ones. The CDR3 end falls 4 residues outside the read, so it is completed with the germline J gene. This chain uses TRBV13-2 with TRBJ2-5; tentative D call: TRBD2 (6 bases). The germline V gene encodes CDR1 NNHNN and CDR2 SYGAGS (reference sequence). Between the trimmed V and J ends, which lost 0 bases and 3 bases, there was a span of 11 bases. The CDR3 extends over 15 amino acids. CDR3 DNA (partial): TGTGCCAGCGGTGATGCAAGGCTGGGGCAAGAC. Translation: CASGDARLGQD. The full CDR3 sequence reads CASGDARLGQDTQYF.

This clone was detected a few times. Gene labels here are mouse ones. The sequenced fragment ends 4 residues before the CDR3 boundary, so the rest is inferred from the germline J gene. This sequence joins TRBV4 and TRBJ2-5; 8 nucleotides match TRBD1. Looked up from germline, CDR1 is LGHDT and CDR2 is YNNKQL (reference sequence). The CDR3 totals 13 residues. The chain's CDR3 is CASSYRGRDTQYF. The DNA read from the CDR3 is TGTGCCAGCAGCTACAGGGGGCGAGAC.

This clone turned up a few times. Mouse gene names and germline throughout. The CDR3 goes on 4 residues after the read ends, and that part is filled in from the germline J gene. V usage is TRBV1 and J usage is TRBJ2-5; TRBD1 agrees at 7 bases. This CDR3 comprises 14 residues. Germline V lookup: CDR1 NSQYPW, CDR2 LRSPGD (reference sequence). Here the CDR3 reads CTCSAHRGGDTQYF. CDR3 DNA, as far as it was read: TGCACCTGCAGTGCCCACAGGGGAGGAGAC.

This clone has more than one count but fewer than ten. These gene names are mouse names. The CDR3 goes on 4 residues after the read ends, and that part is filled in from the germline J gene. The V call is TRBV13-1, the J call TRBJ1-2; TRBD1 aligns across 9 bases. This CDR3 comprises 16 residues. CDR1 and CDR2 (germline): NSHNY, SYGAGN. The ends lost 2 bases at V and 0 bases at J; junction bases unmatched: 5. The covered CDR3 bases are TGTGCCAGCAGTGACGCCGGGACAGGGCCAAACTCC. This gives the protein CASSDAGTGPNS. The CDR3, in full, reads CASSDAGTGPNSDYTF.

This clone was counted between two and nine times. Mouse gene names apply. The CDR3 end lies 4 residues beyond the end of the read and is filled in from the germline J gene. Other DNA sequences from this sample encode an identical CDR3 as well. This chain links TRBV19 with TRBJ2-5, with 10 positions matching TRBD1. The CDR3 is made up of 14 amino acids. Germline CDR1 FNHDT, CDR2 SITEND (reference sequence). The part of the CDR3 DNA that was read is TGTGCCAGCAGCCCCGGGACAGGGGTCGAC. It encodes CASSPGTGVD. From start to end, the CDR3 is CASSPGTGVDTQYF.

The table lists this clone with a few counts. The gene names given are mouse names. The sequence runs out 4 residues before the end of the CDR3; the remainder is reconstructed from the germline J gene. The V and J genes are TRBV5 and TRBJ1-1, with D perhaps TRBD1 (6 bases). CDR1 and CDR2 from the germline V gene are LGHNA and YNLKQL (reference sequence). The CDR3 has 12 residues. CDR3 DNA, as far as it was read: TGTGCCAGCAGCCACAGGGGTACA. Protein: CASSHRGT. The whole CDR3 is CASSHRGTEVFF.

A word on this clone: Gene names and germline refer to mouse. The sequenced part of the CDR3 DNA is TGTGCCAGCGGTGATGGACTGGGGGGACGTGCAGAA. Translated, it gives CASGDGLGGRAE. The full CDR3 is CASGDGLGGRAETLYF. The V and J genes are TRBV13-2 and TRBJ2-3; 10 nucleotides match TRBD2. The CDR3 end lies 4 residues beyond the end of the read and is filled in from the germline J gene. Trimming cost V 0 bases and J 1 base; bases outside gene matches: 2. There are 16 residues in the CDR3. The germline gives CDR1 NNHNN, CDR2 SYGAGS (reference sequence).

This clone showed up many times. Gene names follow the mouse nomenclature. The read finishes 4 residues shy of the CDR3 end, and the germline J gene is used to complete it. This sequence joins TRBV3 and TRBJ2-1, with TRBD1 identical over 11 bases. Germline CDR1 SNHLY, CDR2 FYNGKV (reference sequence). V shed 5 bases and J 6 bases; nucleotides not matched to a gene: 6. The CDR3 runs to 15 residues. The CDR3 loop is CASSTPGQGVAEQFF. The part of the CDR3 DNA that was read is TGTGCCAGCAGCACTCCGGGACAGGGGGTTGCT.

A few counts support this clone. Gene and germline names: mouse. The sample holds other DNA sequences that translate to the same CDR3. CDR3 region: CASRGLGYEQYF. The covered CDR3 bases are TGTGCCAGCAGGGGACTGGGCTAT. V usage is TRBV19 and J usage is TRBJ2-7; 9 positions agree with TRBD2. The read finishes 4 residues shy of the CDR3 end, and the germline J gene is used to complete it. Germline V gene data show CDR1 as FNHDT and CDR2 as SITEND (reference sequence). CDR3 length equals 12 residues. V trimming: 5 bases; J trimming: 3 bases; junction bases outside the gene matches: 0.

About this clone itself: Genes and germline come from the mouse. Other DNA sequences in this specimen translate into the identical CDR3. The CDR3 loop reads CASSATGGRDTQYF. The sequenced part of the CDR3 DNA is TGTGCCAGCAGTGCGACAGGGGGCAGGGAC. The chain uses TRBV13-1 and TRBJ2-5; 10 bases agree with TRBD1. The read terminates 4 residues ahead of where the CDR3 ends, so the germline J gene completes it. Germline values: CDR1 NSHNY, CDR2 SYGAGN. This CDR3 region has 14 residues.

This clone was seen a handful of times. Germline and genes here are mouse. The sequenced fragment ends 4 residues before the CDR3 boundary, so the rest is inferred from the germline J gene. J is TRBJ2-7 and V is TRBV5; 11 bases align to TRBD2. The J segment lost 3 bases and the V segment lost 5 bases, leaving 6 bases of the junction unmatched. The CDR3 extends over 15 amino acids. The germline V gene encodes CDR1 LGHNA and CDR2 YNLKQL (reference sequence). The CDR3 sequence is CASSDPGLGVYEQYF. Partial CDR3 DNA: TGTGCCAGCAGCGATCCGGGACTGGGGGTCTAT.

This clone was counted only a few times. Gene names refer to mouse genes. The read stops 4 residues short of the end of the CDR3; the missing end is completed from the germline J gene. The genes are TRBV19 and TRBJ2-7, with D unclear. Germline CDR1 reads FNHDT; CDR2 reads SITEND (reference sequence). There are 14 residues in the CDR3. V was pared by 1 base and J by 0 bases, with 8 bases between. CDR3 DNA (partial): TGTGCCAGCAGTATATCACAGCTCTCCTAT. Translation gives CASSISQLSY. The complete CDR3 protein is CASSISQLSYEQYF.

There are a few counts of this clone. The genes are named according to mouse. Read coverage stops 3 residues before the CDR3 terminus; the germline J gene supplies the remainder. V gene TRBV17 combines with J gene TRBJ1-6, with D perhaps TRBD1 (6 bases). TRBJ1-6 is identified as an open reading frame with a role that is uncertain. Germline CDR1 and CDR2: MNHDT and YYDKIL. The CDR3 totals 15 residues. The germline V and J ends were trimmed by 3 bases and 4 bases, with 10 bases remaining between them. CDR3 amino acids: CASSRRTEYNSPLYF. The CDR3 bases that were read are TGTGCTAGCAGTAGGAGGACAGAATATAATTCGCCC.